This TCR beta chain was documented in a study of cytomegalovirus exposure and HLA in healthy donors. Study outcomes and limitations: Per a later analysis, 15,000 to 20,000 TCR beta sequences showed association with HLA alleles at 0.05 false discovery rate. TCR beta V- and J-gene trimming was later associated with a missense DCLRE1C variant.

In the case of this clone: Its target is not known.

The PCR had 60 Vbeta and 13 Jbeta primers. Generated by immunoSEQ multiplex PCR, the TCRdb table keeps only in-frame clones and is missing some. The sample contains 100,000 to 150,000 clones, 65% to 90% of which appear only once. At collection, donors were nominally healthy, but unrecorded immune exposures were probable. The CDR3 consists of 11 residues. Trimming took 11 bases from V and 6 from J, leaving 13 bases between them. Per germline, CDR1 MGHDK and CDR2 SYGVNS. The TCR comes from a woman aged 40 to 50 in good health and CMV-seronegative. Sample: PBMCs. The gene calls are TRBV25-1 and TRBJ2-5, with D uncertain. CDR3 in amino acids: CAAGTAKTQYF. The CDR3 DNA is TGTGCCGCCGGAACAGCCAAGACCCAGTACTTC.